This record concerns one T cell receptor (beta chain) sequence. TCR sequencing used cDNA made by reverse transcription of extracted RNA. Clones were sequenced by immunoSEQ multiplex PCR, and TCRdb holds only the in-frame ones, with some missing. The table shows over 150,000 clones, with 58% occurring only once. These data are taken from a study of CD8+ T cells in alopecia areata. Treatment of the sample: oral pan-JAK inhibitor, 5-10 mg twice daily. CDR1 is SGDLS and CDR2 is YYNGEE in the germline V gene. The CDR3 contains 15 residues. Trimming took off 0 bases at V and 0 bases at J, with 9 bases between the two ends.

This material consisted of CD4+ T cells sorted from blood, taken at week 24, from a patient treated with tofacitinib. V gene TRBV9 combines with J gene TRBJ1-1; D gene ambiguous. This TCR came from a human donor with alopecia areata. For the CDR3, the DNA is TGTGCCAGCAGCGTAGCGTCCCAAATGAACACTGAAGCTTTCTTT. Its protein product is CASSVASQMNTEAFF.